These 6 T cell receptor beta chains came from one sample sequenced in a study of shared clonotypes between healthy human individuals. Some clones are missing from TCRdb's copy, which holds only in-frame ones; the method was immunoSEQ multiplex PCR. The repertoire includes over a million clones, approximately 70% of them detected once, and approximately 1.5% sits in the top ten. Sequences were obtained from memory CD4+ T cells sorted from blood. The subset denotes: CD45RA-negative fraction. The receptor set was obtained from a young man in good health.

The chain employs TRBV5-4 and TRBJ1-1; D call uncertain. CDR3 length equals 13 residues. The germline V gene encodes CDR1 SGHNT and CDR2 YYREEE (reference sequence). V shed 2 bases and J shed 5 bases, with 10 bases lying between them. This CDR3 reads CASSFSPGTEAFF. CDR3 DNA sequence: TGTGCCAGCAGCTTTAGCCCGGGGACTGAAGCTTTCTTT.

DNA for the CDR3: TGTGCCAGTAGCAGACAGGGGGTTTATGGCTACACCTTC. This encodes CASSRQGVYGYTF. V and J are TRBV19 and TRBJ1-2; TRBD1 aligns across 9 bases. Germline V gene sequence: CDR1 LNHDA, CDR2 SQIVND (reference sequence). J was trimmed by 5 bases and V by 6 bases; bases with no gene match: 4. The CDR3 sequence is 13 residues long.

V gene TRBV7-8 combines with J gene TRBJ2-7, with 7 bases identical to TRBD2. This CDR3 has 20 amino acids. Germline V gene lookup returns CDR1 SGHVS and CDR2 FQNEAQ. V gave up 6 bases and J gave up 4 bases; unmatched junction bases: 27. The CDR3 spells CASSLTSGRRPSGRAYEQYF. CDR3 nucleotides: TGTGCCAGCAGTTTGACCTCTGGACGACGTCCGTCGGGGAGGGCTTACGAGCAGTACTTC.

The chain couples TRBV5-6 to TRBJ1-6; no definite D call. Germline V gene lookup returns CDR1 SGHDT and CDR2 YYEEEE. The CDR3 contains 11 residues. V gave up 2 bases and J gave up 10 bases, with 4 bases separating them. CDR3 sequence: CASSFTSPLHF. DNA of the CDR3: TGTGCCAGCAGCTTCACCTCACCCCTCCACTTT.

The CDR3 sequence: CASSGGTGRDTGELFF. The CDR3, as DNA: TGTGCCAGCAGCGGCGGGACAGGGAGGGACACCGGGGAGCTGTTTTTT. The chain joins TRBV5-4 to TRBJ2-2; 9 bases match TRBD1. Germline CDR1 and CDR2: SGHNT and YYREEE (reference sequence). The CDR3 is 16 amino acids. After removal of 4 bases from V and 3 bases from J, the junction contained 7 bases not matched to a gene.

CDR3 nucleotides: TGTGCCAGCAGTGCCCAGGGGCTGAACACTGAAGCTTTCTTT. Translated, it gives CASSAQGLNTEAFF. V is TRBV5-6 and J is TRBJ1-1, with D maybe TRBD1 (6 bases). Germline V gene data show CDR1 as SGHDT and CDR2 as YYEEEE. The CDR3 has 14 residues. The V and J ends lost 5 bases and 0 bases respectively, with 11 bases between them.